The 12 T cell receptor beta chains listed next were all sequenced from one sample in a study of T cells in Graves' hyperthyroidism and ophthalmopathy. Template material for amplifying TCR beta CDR3 regions consisted of RNA transcripts. HTBI primers were employed in a first-round RT-PCR of the TCR CDR3. A single record per CDR3 protein comes from TCRdb applying MiXCR to the multiplex PCR reads. The profile shows about 410,000 distinct CDR3 sequences, approximately 14% of them singletons. What was sequenced was blood. Receptor source: a man between 18 and 35 years old with Graves' ophthalmopathy.

This clonotype has a handful of counts. This chain joins TRBV20-1 and TRBJ1-5; no reliable D call. The V end lost 3 bases, the J end lost 0 bases, and 12 bases lay between the germline ends. Per the germline V gene, CDR1 is DFQATT and CDR2 is SNEGSKA (reference sequence). The CDR3 is 15 amino acids. For the CDR3, the DNA is TGCAGTGCTAGTCTCGGGCTTTTTAGCAATCAGCCCCAGCATTTT. Amino acid sequence: CSASLGLFSNQPQHF.

CDR3 sequence reads: CASSSRISPGANVLTF. The CDR3 coding sequence is TGCGCCAGCAGCTCGAGGATTAGTCCTGGGGCCAACGTCCTGACTTTC. The chain combines TRBV5-1 with TRBJ2-6; D is unresolved. In germline, CDR1 is SGHRS, CDR2 YFSETQ. The CDR3 spans 16 residues. With 3 bases removed from V and 2 bases from J, the gap between germline ends came to 12 bases.

This clonotype came up many times. The V call is TRBV20-1, the J call TRBJ2-7; no clear D gene. CDR3 length equals 14 residues. Germline V lookup: CDR1 DFQATT, CDR2 SNEGSKA (reference sequence). The ends were cut back, 1 base at V and 6 bases at J, with 16 bases in the middle. The DNA of the CDR3 is TGCAGTGCTAGAGTGCGTACTTCCTCCCTCGAGCAGTACTTC. Translated, it gives CSARVRTSSLEQYF.

This clonotype was seen a handful of times. This chain links TRBV12-3 or TRBV12-4 with TRBJ2-1, with 8 bases lining up with TRBD2. The CDR3 runs to 13 residues. V lost 6 bases, J lost 7 bases, and 5 bases stayed unmatched. The DNA for the CDR3 is TGTGCCAGCAGGCGGGAGGATCGGAATGAGCAGTTCTTC. Translating it yields CASRREDRNEQFF.

This clonotype was seen only a few times. The chain combines TRBV5-1 with TRBJ2-5; 12 bases align to TRBD1. CDR1 and CDR2 (germline): SGHRS, YFSETQ. CDR3 length equals 15 residues. V lost 4 bases to trimming and J lost 5 bases; unmatched junction nucleotides: 6. The CDR3 sequence is CASSIGTGGLETQYF. CDR3 in DNA: TGCGCCAGCAGCATCGGGACAGGGGGCTTGGAGACCCAGTACTTC.

The J gene is TRBJ2-2, the V gene TRBV5-1, with unresolved D. The V end was cut by 3 bases, the J end by 6 bases, with 9 bases between. CDR1 is SGHRS and CDR2 is YFSETQ in the germline V gene. The CDR3 length is 13 residues. The CDR3 DNA reads TGCGCCAGCAGCTCCTACAACCCCGGGGAGCTGTTTTTT. Protein product: CASSSYNPGELFF.

This rearrangement joins TRBV7-9 to TRBJ1-4; TRBD1 is a possible D gene (6 bases). V lost 6 bases, J lost 6 bases, and 14 bases lay in between. The CDR3 covers 14 residues. Germline lookup yields CDR1 SEHNR and CDR2 FQNEAQ (reference sequence). CDR3 coding DNA: TGTGCCAGCAGTCAAGGGGGGGCATATGAAAAACTGTTTTTT. The encoded protein is CASSQGGAYEKLFF.

Turning to this clonotype: A much larger clone differs from this one at a single base, so this may be a read error. This sequence joins TRBV20-1 and TRBJ2-3, with 7 bases lining up with TRBD2. V gave up 5 bases and J gave up 1 base; unmatched junction bases: 6. This CDR3 comprises 14 residues. CDR1 is DFQATT, CDR2 SNEGSKA, per germline (reference sequence). The chain's CDR3 is CSALGGDGTDTQYF. CDR3 in DNA: TGCAGTGCTCTGGGGGGGGACGGCACAGATACGCAGTATTTT.

This clonotype was counted many times. This chain connects TRBV12-3 or TRBV12-4 to TRBJ2-7; 7 nucleotides align to TRBD2. This CDR3 comprises 15 residues. Trimming cost V 3 bases and J 1 base; bases outside gene matches: 6. CDR3 nucleotide sequence: TGTGCCAGCAGTTTTGCCGGGGGGTTTTCCTACGAGCAGTACTTC. Its protein is CASSFAGGFSYEQYF.

The sample holds a few counts of this clonotype. This chain connects TRBV12-3 or TRBV12-4 to TRBJ2-2, with 11 bases identical to TRBD1. The CDR3 loop spans 15 amino acids. After removal of 3 bases from V and 8 bases from J, the junction contained 5 bases not matched to a gene. The CDR3 region is CASSLRTGGKGELFF. CDR3 DNA sequence: TGTGCCAGCAGTTTGAGGACAGGGGGCAAGGGGGAGCTGTTTTTT.

This clonotype came up many times. The CDR3 loop is CASSAYQETQYF. The CDR3 DNA reads as TGTGCCAGCAGCGCCTACCAAGAGACCCAGTACTTC. This rearrangement joins TRBV5-6 to TRBJ2-5; D is unclear. CDR3 length: 12 amino acids. CDR1 is SGHDT and CDR2 is YYEEEE in the germline V gene. V lost 4 bases and J 0 bases, leaving 4 bases between the germline ends.

This clonotype was recorded at least ten times. The chain employs TRBV6-2 or TRBV6-3 and TRBJ2-2; D is undetermined. Germline V gives CDR1 MNHEY, CDR2 SVGEGT. The CDR3 totals 13 residues. Trimming took off 3 bases at V and 7 bases at J, with 9 bases between the two ends. The chain's CDR3 is CASSYKLGGELFF. The CDR3 nucleotides are TGTGCCAGCAGTTATAAGCTGGGCGGGGAGCTGTTTTTT.